The clone carrying this T cell receptor beta chain came up a few times. Germline V gene data show CDR1 as SGHVS and CDR2 as FNYEAQ. The CDR3 is 12 residues long. The V and J ends lost 5 bases and 8 bases respectively, with 12 bases between them. The data originate from a study of shared clonotypes between healthy human individuals. TCRdb's copy holds only in-frame clones and misses some; the assay was immunoSEQ multiplex PCR. The profile shows over a million clones, 60% to 80% of them singletons. This sequence joins TRBV7-6 and TRBJ1-2, with D possibly matching TRBD1 (5 bases). This TCR was sampled from a man aged 18 to 29 in good health. Sequencing input: memory CD4+ T cells sorted from blood. Sample subset: CD45RA-negative fraction. The CDR3 reads CASSPQEGGYTF. Written as DNA, the CDR3 is TGTGCCAGCAGCCCCCAGGAGGGGGGCTACACCTTC.